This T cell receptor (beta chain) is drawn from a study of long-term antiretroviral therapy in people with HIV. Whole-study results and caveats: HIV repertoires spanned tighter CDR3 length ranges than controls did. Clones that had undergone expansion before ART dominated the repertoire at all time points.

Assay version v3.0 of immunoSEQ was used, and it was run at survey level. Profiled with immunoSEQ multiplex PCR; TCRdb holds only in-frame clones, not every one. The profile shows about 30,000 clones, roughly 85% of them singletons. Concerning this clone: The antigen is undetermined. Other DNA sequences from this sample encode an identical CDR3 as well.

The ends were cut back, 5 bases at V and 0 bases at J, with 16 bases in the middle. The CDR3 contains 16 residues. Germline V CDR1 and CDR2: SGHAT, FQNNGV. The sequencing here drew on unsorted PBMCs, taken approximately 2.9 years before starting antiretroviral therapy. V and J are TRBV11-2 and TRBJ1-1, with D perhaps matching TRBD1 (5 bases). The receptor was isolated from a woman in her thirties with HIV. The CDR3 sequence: CASSALLLGVNTEAFF. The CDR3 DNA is TGTGCCAGCAGCGCCCTCCTCTTAGGGGTGAACACTGAAGCTTTCTTT.